The entry that follows covers one TCR beta chain sequence. The antigen is undetermined. The data are from a study of OX40 agonist ivuxolimab in advanced cancers. Study in general: Recorded diagnoses for dose-escalation patients were hepatocellular carcinoma, melanoma, renal cell or head and neck cancer. The study reported partial responses in three patients: one hepatocellular carcinoma, two cutaneous melanoma. Whole-study findings and limits: CD4+ and CD8+ T cells in blood underwent clonal expansion by week 6 at 0.1 to 3.0 mg/kg. In a subset of nonresponders, normalized T-cell clonal expansion was also low.

TCRdb's copy holds only in-frame clones and misses some; the assay was immunoSEQ multiplex PCR. The data show about 26,000 clones, around 79% seen once. This CDR3 comprises 15 residues. Germline V gene lookup returns CDR1 MGHRA and CDR2 YSYEKL. Trimming removed 4 bases from V and 3 bases from J; junction bases left unmatched: 6. The genes are TRBV4-1 and TRBJ2-4, with 7 bases matching TRBD1. The sequence was collected from an adult with an advanced solid tumor such as melanoma, head and neck, liver or kidney cancer. The starting material was CD4+ or CD8+ T cells sorted from blood, obtained in a trial of the OX40 agonist ivuxolimab. The CDR3 reads CASSLSGTDKNIQYF. In DNA, the CDR3 is TGCGCCAGCAGCCTATCCGGGACAGACAAAAACATTCAGTACTTC.